The clone carrying this T cell receptor (beta chain) was detected many times. Trimming stripped 4 bases from V and 8 bases from J, with 12 bases between. Germline assignment: CDR1 SGDLS and CDR2 YYNGEE. The CDR3 length is 12 residues. This sample is part of a study of identical twins. TCRdb ran MiXCR on the 5' RACE reads and lists one entry per CDR3 protein. Of 350,000 to 500,000 distinct CDR3 sequences in the sample, about a fifth are singletons; the top ten hold 12%. This chain joins TRBV9 and TRBJ1-2, with D perhaps matching TRBD1 (6 bases). The sequenced material came from naive T cells sorted from blood. The clonotype was recovered from a man between 45 and 60 years old in good health. The CDR3 reads CASSPQGWGYTF. CDR3 nucleotide sequence: TGTGCCAGCAGCCCACAGGGATGGGGCTACACCTTC.